This is a list of T cell receptor beta chains from one sample in a study of CD8 T cells in ankylosing spondylitis. TCRdb processed the 5' RACE reads anew with MiXCR; each CDR3 protein has one entry. The table has about 130,000 distinct CDR3 sequences, 6.5% to 9% seen once; the top ten hold less than 15%. The sample taken for sequencing was blood, either unsorted or a sorted T cell fraction (not recorded which). The source is a male donor with ankylosing spondylitis or in good health (not recorded which). Each CDR3 is given with its conserved first and last residue. D genes are given only for firm matches. Size is stated for part of the rows, as once, few or many counts, or as a class when the clone is expanded.

CDR3 length	J gene	V gene	clone size	D gene	CDR3 DNA	CDR3 protein
14	TRBJ2-3	TRBV5-1	many	TRBD2	TGCGCCAGCAGCTTACTAGCGGGAACAGATACGCAGTATTTT	CASSLLAGTDTQYF
14	TRBJ2-7	TRBV30	few	TRBD1	TGTGCCACGGGACAGGGGCGGTTGGAATACGAGCAGTACTTC	CATGQGRLEYEQYF
19	TRBJ2-7	TRBV20-1	many	TRBD2	TGCAGTGCTAGATCGGGGTGGCTAGCGGGAGGTAAAAGCTCCTACGAGCAGTACTTC	CSARSGWLAGGKSSYEQYF
19	TRBJ1-1	TRBV28	many	TRBD1	TGTGCCAGCAGCCCAACCCGGGACAGGGCCACTAGGGGTAACACTGAAGCTTTCTTT	CASSPTRDRATRGNTEAFF
17	TRBJ1-1	TRBV6-5	many	NA	TGTGCCAGCAGTTCCCTAATACTAACAGGACCGAACACTGAAGCTTTCTTT	CASSSLILTGPNTEAFF
12	TRBJ1-1	TRBV28	many	NA	TGTGCCAGCAGTTTTGGAGGCACTGAAGCTTTCTTT	CASSFGGTEAFF
15	TRBJ2-7	TRBV7-7	many	TRBD1	TGTGCTAGCAGCGAAGGACAGGGGGCGCGATACGAGCAGTACTTC	CASSEGQGARYEQYF
16	TRBJ2-7	TRBV12-3/TRBV12-4	many	TRBD2	TGTGCCAGCAGCCCAGGGGTAAGGACTAGCAGCTACGAGCAGTACTTC	CASSPGVRTSSYEQYF
15	TRBJ2-5	TRBV29-1	many	TRBD2	TGCAGCGTTGCGGCTAGCGGGAGCCGGGAACAGACCCAGTACTTC	CSVAASGSREQTQYF
13	TRBJ2-3	TRBV10-3	many	NA	TGTGCCATCAGTGACACGACTGCAGATACGCAGTATTTT	CAISDTTADTQYF
14	TRBJ2-7	TRBV7-2	many	TRBD2	TGTGCCAGCAAAAGGACTAGCGGGAATCTCGAGCAGTACTTC	CASKRTSGNLEQYF
17	TRBJ2-1	TRBV7-3	many	TRBD2	TGTGCCAGCAGCTTAACGCGCCTAGCGGGAGGATCAGCTGAGCAGTTCTTC	CASSLTRLAGGSAEQFF
13	TRBJ1-5	TRBV12-3/TRBV12-4	many	TRBD1	TGTGCCAGCAGACGGGACAGGGTTCAGCCCCAGCATTTT	CASRRDRVQPQHF
13	TRBJ2-2	TRBV7-9	NA	NA	TGTGCCAGCAGTTATTTGAACACCGGGGAGCTGTTTTTT	CASSYLNTGELFF
15	TRBJ2-1	TRBV7-8	few	TRBD1	TGTGCCAGCAGCCCAGAGGACAGGTCCTACAATGAGCAGTTCTTC	CASSPEDRSYNEQFF
16	TRBJ2-7	TRBV7-9	many	TRBD1	TGTGCCAGCAGCTTAAAGGGCGGGCAGGGGGCGTACGAGCAGTACTTC	CASSLKGGQGAYEQYF
14	TRBJ2-1	TRBV20-1	many	TRBD1	TGCAGTGCTAGCCGACAGGGGGGGCACAATGAGCAGTTCTTC	CSASRQGGHNEQFF
12	TRBJ1-2	TRBV6-1	many	NA	TGTGCCAGCACCTCGTACCTAGAAGGCTACACCTTC	CASTSYLEGYTF
11	TRBJ2-2	TRBV10-3	many	NA	TGTGCCATCAGAGGGGTGGGGGAGCTGTTTTTT	CAIRGVGELFF
13	TRBJ2-2	TRBV12-3/TRBV12-4	many	NA	TGTGCCAGCAGTTTTTCGTACACCGGGGAGCTGTTTTTT	CASSFSYTGELFF
16	TRBJ1-5	TRBV3-1	many	NA	TGTGCCAGCAGCCAAGGGACAGCTAATAGCAATCAGCCCCAGCATTTT	CASSQGTANSNQPQHF
16	TRBJ2-3	TRBV24-1	many	NA	TGTGCCACCAGTGACAGCAGGGGATCTAGCACAGATACGCAGTATTTT	CATSDSRGSSTDTQYF
15	TRBJ2-1	TRBV5-1	many	NA	TGCGCCAGCAGCTCGGGGGATTCGGTATACAATGAGCAGTTCTTC	CASSSGDSVYNEQFF
15	TRBJ2-7	TRBV20-1	many	TRBD1	TGCAGTGCCAAACTTCCCCGGACAGGGTTCTACGAGCAGTACTTC	CSAKLPRTGFYEQYF
14	TRBJ1-2	TRBV10-3	many	NA	TGTGCCATCTCCGGCGGGGGGATAGACTATGGCTACACCTTC	CAISGGGIDYGYTF
14	TRBJ1-2	TRBV7-8	many	NA	TGTGCCAGCAGCTTAGCTTGGGGAAACTATGGCTACACCTTC	CASSLAWGNYGYTF
14	TRBJ1-5	TRBV7-8	many	NA	TGTGCCAGCAGCTCGGCGACCCAGGGACAGCCCCAGCATTTT	CASSSATQGQPQHF
14	TRBJ2-3	TRBV7-9	NA	NA	TGTGCCAGCAGCTTAGCGGTGAGGACAGATACGCAGTATTTT	CASSLAVRTDTQYF
16	TRBJ2-1	TRBV24-1	many	TRBD2	TGTGCCACCAGTGATTTTGCGACTAGCGGGAGAAATGAGCAGTTCTTC	CATSDFATSGRNEQFF
12	TRBJ2-7	TRBV28	many	NA	TGTGCCAGCTTTTTCAGCGGTGGGGAGCAGTACTTC	CASFFSGGEQYF
12	TRBJ2-7	TRBV20-1	many	NA	TGCAGTGCTACAATAGGAGCCTACGAGCAGTACTTC	CSATIGAYEQYF
16	TRBJ2-7	TRBV4-2	many	NA	TGTGCCAGCAGCCAAGCAAACGGCAGGAACCCCTACGAGCAGTACTTC	CASSQANGRNPYEQYF
12	TRBJ2-6	TRBV20-1	NA	NA	TGCAGTGCTAGAACCGGTGCCAACGTCCTGACTTTC	CSARTGANVLTF
16	TRBJ2-1	TRBV7-2	many	TRBD2	TGTGCCAGCAGCCACCTTAGCGGGAGGGCCTACAATGAGCAGTTCTTC	CASSHLSGRAYNEQFF
13	TRBJ1-1	TRBV5-5	NA	NA	TGTGCCAGCAGGACAGATTTGAACACTGAAGCTTTCTTT	CASRTDLNTEAFF
14	TRBJ2-2	TRBV20-1	NA	TRBD1	TGCAGTGCTAGAGAAGGGGGCCCCACCGGGGAGCTGTTTTTT	CSAREGGPTGELFF
16	TRBJ2-7	TRBV27	NA	TRBD2	TGTGCCAGCAGTTTATGGACCGGGACTAGCCACGGTGAGCAGTACTTC	CASSLWTGTSHGEQYF